This is a list of T cell receptor beta chains from one sample in a study of blood T cell repertoires in COVID-19. Data came from immunoSEQ multiplex PCR; TCRdb stores just in-frame clones and leaves some out. The repertoire holds about 200,000 clones, with roughly 80% as singletons. Sequenced input: PBMCs or T cells enriched from blood (not recorded which). The receptor source for this set is a man aged 40-50 years who had recovered from COVID-19. Both conserved end residues are part of each CDR3. Fields, in order: V gene, clone size, J gene, D gene, CDR3 protein, CDR3 DNA. D genes are given only for firm matches. Size is omitted from some rows. Given values are once, few, many or a class for expanded clones.

V gene: TRBV19; clone size: few; J gene: TRBJ2-1; D gene: TRBD2; CDR3 protein: CASSITGGLIYNEQFF; CDR3 DNA: TGTGCCAGTAGTATCACGGGGGGGCTAATATACAATGAGCAGTTCTTC
V gene: TRBV9; clone size: NA; J gene: TRBJ1-1; D gene: NA; CDR3 protein: CASSVSGSGRTEAFF; CDR3 DNA: TGTGCCAGCAGCGTATCCGGGAGTGGGAGGACTGAAGCTTTCTTT
V gene: TRBV28; clone size: NA; J gene: TRBJ2-4; D gene: TRBD1; CDR3 protein: CASRTQGAQEDIQYF; CDR3 DNA: TGTGCCAGCAGGACACAGGGGGCTCAAGAGGACATTCAGTACTTC
V gene: TRBV5-1; clone size: NA; J gene: TRBJ2-5; D gene: NA; CDR3 protein: CASSLDDKQETQYF; CDR3 DNA: TGCGCCAGCAGCTTGGATGACAAACAAGAGACCCAGTACTTC
V gene: TRBV30; clone size: NA; J gene: TRBJ2-2; D gene: NA; CDR3 protein: CAWTRTVHTGELFF; CDR3 DNA: TGTGCCTGGACCAGGACAGTTCACACCGGGGAGCTGTTTTTT
V gene: TRBV3-1/TRBV3-2; clone size: NA; J gene: TRBJ1-5; D gene: NA; CDR3 protein: CASSLRGQPQHF; CDR3 DNA: TGTGCCAGCAGCCTCAGGGGTCAGCCCCAGCATTTT
V gene: TRBV6-2/TRBV6-3; clone size: NA; J gene: TRBJ2-5; D gene: NA; CDR3 protein: CASSYVRETQYF; CDR3 DNA: TGTGCCAGCAGTTACGTGAGAGAGACCCAGTACTTC
V gene: TRBV6-5; clone size: NA; J gene: TRBJ2-5; D gene: NA; CDR3 protein: CASKGTIQETQYF; CDR3 DNA: TGTGCCAGCAAAGGGACAATACAAGAGACCCAGTACTTC
V gene: TRBV5-1; clone size: NA; J gene: TRBJ1-3; D gene: TRBD1; CDR3 protein: CASSRGQGLGNTIYF; CDR3 DNA: TGCGCCAGCAGCCGAGGACAGGGCCTCGGAAACACCATATATTTT
V gene: TRBV5-4; clone size: NA; J gene: TRBJ2-3; D gene: NA; CDR3 protein: CASSLGKGISTDTQYF; CDR3 DNA: TGTGCCAGCAGCCTAGGAAAGGGGATAAGCACAGATACGCAGTATTTT
V gene: TRBV7-2; clone size: NA; J gene: TRBJ1-6; D gene: NA; CDR3 protein: CASSFTASYNSPLHF; CDR3 DNA: TGTGCCAGCAGCTTTACTGCCTCCTATAATTCACCCCTCCACTTT
V gene: TRBV29-1; clone size: NA; J gene: TRBJ1-4; D gene: NA; CDR3 protein: CSVAGVGEKLFF; CDR3 DNA: TGCAGCGTTGCAGGGGTGGGGGAAAAACTGTTTTTT
V gene: TRBV19; clone size: NA; J gene: TRBJ1-2; D gene: NA; CDR3 protein: CASSIHTGYGYTF; CDR3 DNA: TGTGCCAGTAGTATCCACACAGGCTATGGCTACACCTTC
V gene: TRBV29-1; clone size: few; J gene: TRBJ1-5; D gene: TRBD1; CDR3 protein: CSVGLSGGGQPQHF; CDR3 DNA: TGCAGCGTTGGGCTGTCAGGGGGAGGTCAGCCCCAGCATTTT
V gene: TRBV13; clone size: NA; J gene: TRBJ1-2; D gene: TRBD1; CDR3 protein: CASSLGEDRGSYGYTF; CDR3 DNA: TGTGCCAGCAGCTTAGGCGAGGACAGGGGAAGCTATGGCTACACCTTC
V gene: TRBV5-4; clone size: NA; J gene: TRBJ1-1; D gene: NA; CDR3 protein: CASSLGPSGSSTEAFF; CDR3 DNA: TGTGCCAGCAGCTTGGGTCCAAGTGGGAGTAGCACTGAAGCTTTCTTT
V gene: TRBV18; clone size: NA; J gene: TRBJ2-3; D gene: TRBD2; CDR3 protein: CASATGLVFGDTQYF; CDR3 DNA: TGTGCCAGCGCAACGGGACTAGTTTTTGGGGATACGCAGTATTTT
V gene: TRBV7-9; clone size: NA; J gene: TRBJ1-5; D gene: NA; CDR3 protein: CASSSGHAASNQPQHF; CDR3 DNA: TGTGCCAGCAGCTCGGGACACGCGGCTAGCAATCAGCCCCAGCATTTT